The 5 T cell receptor beta chains below all came from one sample that was sequenced in a study of blood T cells in healthy people across ages. A J-beta primer mix and a sample-barcoded 5' primer were used in a second PCR of about 7 to 11 cycles. TCRdb reanalysed the 5' RACE reads using MiXCR and keeps one entry per CDR3 protein. The profile shows 1,800,000 or so distinct CDR3 sequences, around 42% of them singletons. Sequencing input: blood. These receptors all come from a human donor in good health.

This clonotype was counted between two and nine times. V and J are TRBV4-3 and TRBJ2-7; a weak D match, TRBD1 (6 bases). Germline-derived CDR1 and CDR2 are LGHNA and YSLEER. CDR3 size: 14 residues. Trimming removed 0 bases at V and 3 bases at J, with 9 bases between. The DNA of the CDR3 is TGCGCCAGCAGCCAAGAATGGGACAACTACGAGCAGTACTTC. Amino acid sequence: CASSQEWDNYEQYF.

V gene TRBV6-5 combines with J gene TRBJ2-1; 8 bases agree with TRBD1. This CDR3 has 16 residues. Trimming removed 5 bases from V and 8 bases from J; junction bases left unmatched: 14. CDR1 and CDR2 from the germline V gene are MNHEY and SVGAGI. The CDR3 region has the DNA TGTGCCAGCAGTACCCTTGACAGGGGTTGGGCTTATGAGCAGTTCTTC. Translated, it gives CASSTLDRGWAYEQFF.

The CDR3 loop is CASSLSHAGNEQFF. The CDR3 coding sequence is TGTGCCAGCAGCTTAAGCCATGCGGGCAATGAGCAGTTCTTC. The rearrangement links TRBV7-2 to TRBJ2-1, with a weak D call TRBD2 (5 bases). V dropped 2 bases and J dropped 6 bases, with 11 bases sitting between them. Germline V CDR1 and CDR2: SGHTA, FQGNSA. The CDR3 sequence is 14 residues long.

This clonotype was seen just once. The rearrangement links TRBV5-6 to TRBJ2-3; no clear D. This CDR3 region has 14 residues. Germline CDR1 SGHDT, CDR2 YYEEEE. V lost 4 bases to trimming and J lost 2 bases, with 11 bases between them. CDR3 sequence reads: CASSLKLPTDTQYF. The CDR3, as DNA: TGTGCCAGCAGCCTAAAGCTCCCCACAGATACGCAGTATTTT.

The sample holds one count of this clonotype. A single base separates this from a much larger clone, so it may be a read error. The rearrangement uses TRBV3-1 and TRBJ1-1, with a tentative D call TRBD1 (5 bases). The V and J ends lost 3 bases and 6 bases respectively, with 17 bases between them. CDR1 is LGHDT and CDR2 is YNNKEL in the germline V gene (reference sequence). The CDR3 is made up of 15 amino acids. The CDR3 nucleotides read TGTGCCAGCAGCCACGACGGGGCAGGAGGTTCTGAAGCTTTCTTT. Translating gives CASSHDGAGGSEAFF.